Listed below are T cell receptor beta chains from one sample, sequenced in a study of neurological immune-mediated disorders. In TCRdb, the 5' RACE reads were re-called with MiXCR into one record per CDR3 protein. The repertoire consists of 90,000 to 100,000 distinct CDR3 sequences, with 3% to 4% occurring once and the leading ten covering 6%. The sequencing sample was made of PBMCs. These receptors all come from a woman under 30 with multiple sclerosis. CDR3s leave out the opening cysteine and the closing phenylalanine or tryptophan. The D gene is left open where the match is weak.

V | D | CDR3
TRBV10-3 | NA | AISVGPGTYEQY
TRBV5-1 | NA | ASSLDGGRGNTEAF
TRBV20-1 | TRBD2 | SARELAGEWEQF
TRBV27 | NA | ASSLAIPGTPYEQY
TRBV3-1 | NA | ASSQDGSSYNEQF
TRBV9 | TRBD1 | ASSVVGRGKNYGYT
TRBV24-1 | NA | ATSGLQGAGELF
TRBV7-8 | TRBD2 | ASSLGQRGVEQY
TRBV7-2 | NA | ASSPMGQGLADTQY
TRBV6-2/TRBV6-3 | NA | ASSYSGTIS
TRBV20-1 | TRBD2 | SARAPWGGDNEQF
TRBV24-1 | TRBD1 | ATSDPGTGNGNEQF
TRBV27 | NA | ASSLKMSSYEQY
TRBV6-2/TRBV6-3 | TRBD1 | ASSPGTGDYNEQF
TRBV20-1 | TRBD1 | SARPGTGVGTEAF
TRBV2 | NA | ASTRDARNQPQH
TRBV7-2 | NA | ASSRRVQNIQY
TRBV20-1 | TRBD2 | SARDQTGTSGGGEQY
TRBV7-7 | NA | ASSLVGGRGETQY
TRBV12-3/TRBV12-4 | NA | ASSGVWSSPLH
TRBV18 | TRBD1 | ASSPPTGRNTGELF
TRBV7-8 | NA | ASSLGASQNTEAF
TRBV20-1 | TRBD1 | SARHFLQGSPSPLH
TRBV11-2 | NA | ASRGGAGPAYEQY
TRBV20-1 | NA | SARDLVLSYNEQF
TRBV5-1 | TRBD1 | ASKGNVRGGNTEAF
TRBV3-1 | TRBD1 | ASRQGGQGPGQY
TRBV5-1 | NA | ASSLGQMYNEQF
TRBV5-1 | NA | ASSSAVEQETQY
TRBV27 | NA | ASRGLVDNEQF
TRBV20-1 | NA | SARPGRSSYEQY
TRBV3-1 | TRBD1 | ASSNRDRGSPLH
TRBV20-1 | NA | SARDKVWAGEQF
TRBV7-2 | NA | ASSPPGQRLAYEQY
TRBV6-2/TRBV6-3 | NA | ASSYSNSNEQF
TRBV20-1 | TRBD1 | SARGQVNEKLF
TRBV6-6 | TRBD1 | ASILSPGQLNTEAF
TRBV15 | NA | ATSRGQTPSSYEQY
TRBV3-1 | NA | ASSLIGQGRNEQF
TRBV5-6 | NA | ASAWAGSTDTQY
TRBV12-3/TRBV12-4 | NA | ASSPGGRYSPLH
TRBV29-1 | NA | SPGGPHETQY
TRBV15 | NA | ATSRNKGRGNNEQF
TRBV18 | TRBD1 | ASSPDRVGGYT
TRBV13 | NA | ASSSGGAEDIQY
TRBV5-6 | TRBD2 | ASSLFPLTSGSYEQY
TRBV10-3 | NA | AISGPGSVFVTQY
TRBV3-1 | NA | ASSQRTNNYGYT